The rows below give T cell receptor beta chains drawn from one sample of a study of blood T cell repertoires in COVID-19. Here immunoSEQ multiplex PCR was the method, and the copy in TCRdb shows in-frame clones only, minus some. The sample has 200,000 to 250,000 clones, around four fifths seen once; the top ten hold about a sixth. Sequencing was performed on peripheral blood. Receptor source: a woman over 75 with active or convalescent COVID-19. The CDR3 runs from the conserved cysteine through the conserved F or W. A D gene is named only where the DNA matches it firmly. Size is stated for part of the rows, as once, few or many counts, or as a class when the clone is expanded.

>TRBD1|TRBV5-1|TRBJ1-4|.
TGCGCCAGCAGCCAGTACATGACAGGGGGCGAGAAACTGTTTTTT
CASSQYMTGGEKLFF
>TRBD2|TRBV4-1|TRBJ2-5|once
TGCGCCAGCAGCCAAGTATACGGGGAGGGTGAGACCCAGTACTTC
CASSQVYGEGETQYF
>TRBD1|TRBV5-1|TRBJ2-7|.
TGCGCCAGCAGCTTGGACGGGGACAGGTCAACCTACGAGCAGTACTTC
CASSLDGDRSTYEQYF
>TRBD2|TRBV19|TRBJ2-3|once
TGTGCCAGTATGGGGAGCGGGAGAAGGGCAGATACGCAGTATTTT
CASMGSGRRADTQYF
>TRBD2|TRBV5-4|TRBJ2-7|.
TGTGCCAGCAGCCTTGGGGGGGACGGGTTCTACGAGCAGTACTTC
CASSLGGDGFYEQYF
>TRBD1|TRBV5-1|TRBJ2-2|.
TGCGCCAGCAGCGGGACAGGGGGAACCGGGGAGCTGTTTTTT
CASSGTGGTGELFF
>TRBD1|TRBV7-3|TRBJ1-1|.
TGTGCCAGCAGCGCCGACAGGGTGAGGATGAACACTGAAGCTTTCTTT
CASSADRVRMNTEAFF
>.|TRBV29-1|TRBJ1-1|.
TGCAGCGTTGAAGTAACAGCGAACACTGAAGCTTTCTTT
CSVEVTANTEAFF
>TRBD1|TRBV3-1/TRBV3-2|TRBJ1-4|.
TGTGCCAGCAGCCAAGGCAACAGGGGCAATCCGAAACTGTTTTTT
CASSQGNRGNPKLFF
>.|TRBV28|TRBJ2-7|.
TGTGCCAGCAGTTTAGGGGGGAGTCTGTACGAGCAGTACTTC
CASSLGGSLYEQYF
>TRBD1|TRBV19|TRBJ1-5|.
TGTGCCAGTAGTATGGGGCAGGGGGGTCAGCCCCAGCATTTT
CASSMGQGGQPQHF
>TRBD1|TRBV7-9|TRBJ2-3|.
TGTGCCAGCAGCCATGGGACAGCTAGCACAGATACGCAGTATTTT
CASSHGTASTDTQYF
>.|TRBV4-1|TRBJ1-3|.
TGCGCCAGCAGCGTTGGTCCAGGAGGAAACACCATATATTTT
CASSVGPGGNTIYF
>TRBD2|TRBV4-2|TRBJ2-5|medium-sized
TGTGCCAGCAGCCAAGATGGGGGGGGAACTGGTAGGGAGACCCAGTACTTC
CASSQDGGGTGRETQYF
>TRBD2|TRBV7-2|TRBJ2-3|.
TGTGCCAGCGTAAGCGGGGGGCGCACAGATACGCAGTATTTT
CASVSGGRTDTQYF
>.|TRBV18|TRBJ1-2|.
TGTGCCAGCTCACCACCGAGCATTCAGGGGCTAAAAGGCTACACCTTC
CASSPPSIQGLKGYTF
>TRBD2|TRBV11-3|TRBJ2-1|.
TGTGCCAGCAGCTCCCTACTAGCGGGGGAGGGCAATGAGCAGTTCTTC
CASSSLLAGEGNEQFF
>.|TRBV18|TRBJ2-1|.
TGTGCCAGCTCCCCATCCCTAGTTATTGAGCAGTTCTTC
CASSPSLVIEQFF
>.|TRBV6-6|TRBJ2-2|.
TGTGCCAGCAGTTACCCTCAGGGAATCGGGGAGCTGTTTTTT
CASSYPQGIGELFF
>TRBD1|TRBV6-5|TRBJ2-1|few
TGTGCCAGCAGCTCCCAAGGGACAGGGCGGAATGAGCAGTTCTTC
CASSSQGTGRNEQFF
>.|TRBV5-6|TRBJ2-7|.
TGTGCCAGCAGCGGACCAGGGCAGGGTCCCTACGAGCAGTACTTC
CASSGPGQGPYEQYF
>TRBD1|TRBV28|TRBJ1-6|.
TGTGCCAGCAGTCTGGGACAGGCGAATTCACCCCTCCACTTT
CASSLGQANSPLHF
>TRBD1|TRBV5-5|TRBJ1-1|.
TGTGCCAGCAGCAGTGACAGGGGAGGAGACACTGAAGCTTTCTTT
CASSSDRGGDTEAFF
>TRBD1|TRBV24-1|TRBJ2-2|once
TGTGCCACCAGGCCCGGACAGGGAGCCGGGGAGCTGTTTTTT
CATRPGQGAGELFF
>.|TRBV5-1|TRBJ1-5|.
TGCGCCAGCAGCTTGTTAGGAGACAATCAGCCCCAGCATTTT
CASSLLGDNQPQHF
>TRBD2|TRBV19|TRBJ2-1|.
TGTGCCAGTAGTATAGGAGGGGCTAGCGGGAGTTATGAGCAGTTCTTC
CASSIGGASGSYEQFF
>.|TRBV7-2|TRBJ2-7|.
TGTGCCAGCAGCTTAACAAGGGGAAGCTACGAGCAGTACTTC
CASSLTRGSYEQYF
>TRBD2|TRBV2|TRBJ2-3|.
TGTGCCAGCAGGGGACTAGCGGGGAGCACAGATACGCAGTATTTT
CASRGLAGSTDTQYF
>TRBD1|TRBV5-6|TRBJ1-2|.
TGTGCCAGCAGCTGGACAGGGGGCGGCTACACCTTC
CASSWTGGGYTF
>.|TRBV20-1|TRBJ1-1|.
TGCAGTGCAAGGCGGGAAGAGGAAGCTTTCTTT
CSARREEEAFF
>.|TRBV19|TRBJ1-2|once
TGTGCCAGTACCCGGGAGCTACACTATGGCTACACCTTC
CASTRELHYGYTF
>.|TRBV28|TRBJ1-2|.
TGTGCCAGCAGGTCCCACAGGGAAGGGTATGGCTACACCTTC
CASRSHREGYGYTF
>TRBD1|TRBV7-8|TRBJ2-3|.
TGTGCCAGCAGCGCCCGACCGGGACAGGGAACCACAGATACGCAGTATTTT
CASSARPGQGTTDTQYF
>TRBD1|TRBV28|TRBJ1-2|.
TGTGCCAGTTCCGAAATCAAGGGACAGGTCTATGGCTACACCTTC
CASSEIKGQVYGYTF
>.|TRBV24-1|TRBJ1-5|.
TGTGCCACCAGTGAAGGAGAATATAGCAATCAGCCCCAGCATTTT
CATSEGEYSNQPQHF
>TRBD1|TRBV3-1/TRBV3-2|TRBJ2-3|.
TGTGCCAGCAGCCTCCAGGGGGCTTCCCATTTGGATACGCAGTATTTT
CASSLQGASHLDTQYF
>.|TRBV7-2|TRBJ2-3|.
TGTGCCAGCAGCTTAGGCACACCGCCGAATACGCAGTATTTT
CASSLGTPPNTQYF
>TRBD2|TRBV5-1|TRBJ2-1|.
TGCGCCAGCAGCGGGGGGACTAGTGGTCTTATGGAGCAGTTCTTC
CASSGGTSGLMEQFF
>.|TRBV28|TRBJ1-5|.
TGTGCCAGCAGTAGGGGCAGAAATCAGCCCCAGCATTTT
CASSRGRNQPQHF
>.|TRBV11-3|TRBJ2-2|.
TGTGCCAGCAGCCAAGGAGGGCGGGCGAACACCGGGGAGCTGTTTTTT
CASSQGGRANTGELFF
>.|TRBV28|TRBJ1-5|.
TGTGCCAGCAGTCCGGGGGGGACAAATCAGCCCCAGCATTTT
CASSPGGTNQPQHF
>.|TRBV5-1|TRBJ1-6|.
TGCGCCAGCAGCTTGGCCCCAGACAGTAATTCACCCCTCCACTTT
CASSLAPDSNSPLHF
>TRBD1|TRBV5-8|TRBJ1-1|few
TGTGCCAGCAGCCGTAGACAGGGGGCCGGGACTGAAGCTTTCTTT
CASSRRQGAGTEAFF
>.|TRBV7-3|TRBJ1-5|.
TGTGCCAGCAGCTTATCGCAGCCCCAGCATTTT
CASSLSQPQHF
>TRBD1|TRBV7-8|TRBJ2-3|few
TGTGCCAGCAGCTGGGGACAGGGCACAGATACGCAGTATTTT
CASSWGQGTDTQYF
>.|TRBV9|TRBJ2-7|few
TGTGCCAGCAGCGATAAGGGGGTCGGCTACGAGCAGTACTTC
CASSDKGVGYEQYF
>.|TRBV6-5|TRBJ1-5|.
TGTGCCAGCTCGAGTCAGCCCCAGCATTTT
CASSSQPQHF
>TRBD2|TRBV10-3|TRBJ2-2|.
TGTGCCATCAGCCGTAGCGGGACTAACACCGGGGAGCTGTTTTTT
CAISRSGTNTGELFF
>.|TRBV19|TRBJ2-1|.
TGTGCCAGTAATAATTACAATGAGCAGTTCTTC
CASNNYNEQFF
>.|TRBV4-1|TRBJ1-5|few
TGCGCCAGCAGCCCCCTGGACAGCCAGCCCCAGCATTTT
CASSPLDSQPQHF
>.|TRBV3-1/TRBV3-2|TRBJ2-3|.
TGTGCCAGCAGCCAAGGCGGAGGGGCGGCGGGAGATACGCAGTATTTT
CASSQGGGAAGDTQYF
>TRBD1|TRBV18|TRBJ2-2|.
TGTGCCAGCTCAAATCCGGGACAGGGGGCCGGGGAGCTGTTTTTT
CASSNPGQGAGELFF
>.|TRBV19|TRBJ2-7|.
TGTGCCAGTAGTCCGCGGGACGGGACCTACGAGCAGTACTTC
CASSPRDGTYEQYF
>.|TRBV2|TRBJ2-4|.
TGTGCCAGCAGTGGCAGGGGAACAGCCAAAAACATTCAGTACTTC
CASSGRGTAKNIQYF
>.|TRBV18|TRBJ1-5|.
TGTGCCAGCTCATCCACAGGGAATCAGCCCCAGCATTTT
CASSSTGNQPQHF
>.|TRBV19|TRBJ1-5|.
TGTGCCAGTAGTATAGCGGCGGAGCAGCCCCAGCATTTT
CASSIAAEQPQHF
>TRBD2|TRBV19|TRBJ2-6|.
TGTGCCAGTAGTCCCCAAGCGGGAGTGGCTGGGGCCAACGTCCTGACTTTC
CASSPQAGVAGANVLTF
>TRBD1|TRBV28|TRBJ1-6|.
TGTGCCAGCAGGACCCCCACCGGGACAGGGAATCACTTT
CASRTPTGTGNHF
>.|TRBV4-1|TRBJ1-2|.
TGCGCCAGCAGCCAAATGGGGGGTAACTATGGCTACACCTTC
CASSQMGGNYGYTF
>TRBD2|TRBV3-1/TRBV3-2|TRBJ2-7|.
TGTGCCAGCAGCCGGCGGGGGACTAAATACTACGAGCAGTACTTC
CASSRRGTKYYEQYF